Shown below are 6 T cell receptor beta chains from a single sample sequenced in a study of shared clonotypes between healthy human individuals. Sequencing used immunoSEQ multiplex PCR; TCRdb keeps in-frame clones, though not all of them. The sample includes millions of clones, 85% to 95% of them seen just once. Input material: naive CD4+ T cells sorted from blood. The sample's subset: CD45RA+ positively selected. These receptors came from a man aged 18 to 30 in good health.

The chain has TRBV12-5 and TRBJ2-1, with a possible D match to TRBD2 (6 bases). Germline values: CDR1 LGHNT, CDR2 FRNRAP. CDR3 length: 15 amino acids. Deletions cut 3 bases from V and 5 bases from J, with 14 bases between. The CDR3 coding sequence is TGTGCTAGTGGTTTTGTCGCGGGACCAAACAATGAGCAGTTCTTC. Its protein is CASGFVAGPNNEQFF.

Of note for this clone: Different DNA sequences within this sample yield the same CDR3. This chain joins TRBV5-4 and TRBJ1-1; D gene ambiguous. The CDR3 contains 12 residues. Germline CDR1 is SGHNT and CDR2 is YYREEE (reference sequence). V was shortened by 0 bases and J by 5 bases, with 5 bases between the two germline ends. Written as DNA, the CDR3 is TGTGCCAGCAGCTTGGTAGGGACTGAAGCTTTCTTT. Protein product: CASSLVGTEAFF.

In DNA, the CDR3 is TGTGCCAGCAGTTATCGTCACCAAGAGACCCAGTACTTC. Its translation: CASSYRHQETQYF. The chain has TRBV4-2 and TRBJ2-5, with D unclear. Deletions cut 6 bases from V and 0 bases from J, with 8 bases between. The V gene's germline CDR1 is LGHNA and CDR2 YNFKEQ. This CDR3 spans 13 amino acids.

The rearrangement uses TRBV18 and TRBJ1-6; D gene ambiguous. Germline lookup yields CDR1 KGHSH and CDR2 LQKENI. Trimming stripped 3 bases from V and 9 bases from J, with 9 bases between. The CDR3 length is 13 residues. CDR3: CASSPFPGSPLHF. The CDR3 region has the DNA TGTGCCAGCTCACCTTTTCCCGGTTCACCCCTCCACTTT. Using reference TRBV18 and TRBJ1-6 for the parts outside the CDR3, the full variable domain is NAGVMQNPRHLVRRRGQEARLRCSPMKGHSHVYWYRQLPEEGLKFMVYLQKENIIDESGMPKERFSAEFPKEGPSILRIQQVVRGDSAAYFCASSPFPGSPLHFGNGTRLTVT.

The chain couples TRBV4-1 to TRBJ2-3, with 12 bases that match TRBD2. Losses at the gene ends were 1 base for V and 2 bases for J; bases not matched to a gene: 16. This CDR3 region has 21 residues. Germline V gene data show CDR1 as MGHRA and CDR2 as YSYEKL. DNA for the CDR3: TGCGCCAGCAGCCAAGCTTCCCCTAGCGGGGGGGCTGGTCGGCTCACAGATACGCAGTATTTT. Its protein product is CASSQASPSGGAGRLTDTQYF.

The CDR3 nucleotides are TGTGCCAGCAGCTTACAGACAGGGGTTCTCTACGAGCAGTACTTC. Its translation is CASSLQTGVLYEQYF. J is TRBJ2-7 and V is TRBV7-9; 8 bases line up with TRBD1. Germline V lookup: CDR1 SEHNR, CDR2 FQNEAQ (reference sequence). The CDR3 length is 15 residues. V trimming: 2 bases; J trimming: 3 bases; junction bases outside the gene matches: 6. Complete variable domain (other parts from reference TRBV7-9 and TRBJ2-7): DTGVSQNPRHKITKRGQNVTFRCDPISEHNRLYWYRQTLGQGPEFLTYFQNEAQLEKSRLLSDRFSAERPKGSFSTLEIQRTEQGDSAMYLCASSLQTGVLYEQYFGPGTRLTVT.